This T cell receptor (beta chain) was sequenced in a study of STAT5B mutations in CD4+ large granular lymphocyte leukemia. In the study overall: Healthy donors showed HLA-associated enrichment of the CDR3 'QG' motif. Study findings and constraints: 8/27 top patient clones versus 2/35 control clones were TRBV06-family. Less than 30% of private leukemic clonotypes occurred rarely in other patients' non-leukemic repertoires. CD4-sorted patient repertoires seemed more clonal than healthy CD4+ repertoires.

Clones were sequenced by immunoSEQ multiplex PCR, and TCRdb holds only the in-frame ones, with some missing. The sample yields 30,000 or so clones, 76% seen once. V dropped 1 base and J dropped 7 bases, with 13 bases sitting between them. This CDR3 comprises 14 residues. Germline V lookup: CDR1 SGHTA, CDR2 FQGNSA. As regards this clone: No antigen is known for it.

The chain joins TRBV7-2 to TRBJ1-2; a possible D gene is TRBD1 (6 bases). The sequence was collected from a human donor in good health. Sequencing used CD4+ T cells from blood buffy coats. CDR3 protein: CASSLDGAGVGYTF. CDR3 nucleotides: TGTGCCAGCAGCTTAGACGGGGCAGGGGTTGGCTACACCTTC.